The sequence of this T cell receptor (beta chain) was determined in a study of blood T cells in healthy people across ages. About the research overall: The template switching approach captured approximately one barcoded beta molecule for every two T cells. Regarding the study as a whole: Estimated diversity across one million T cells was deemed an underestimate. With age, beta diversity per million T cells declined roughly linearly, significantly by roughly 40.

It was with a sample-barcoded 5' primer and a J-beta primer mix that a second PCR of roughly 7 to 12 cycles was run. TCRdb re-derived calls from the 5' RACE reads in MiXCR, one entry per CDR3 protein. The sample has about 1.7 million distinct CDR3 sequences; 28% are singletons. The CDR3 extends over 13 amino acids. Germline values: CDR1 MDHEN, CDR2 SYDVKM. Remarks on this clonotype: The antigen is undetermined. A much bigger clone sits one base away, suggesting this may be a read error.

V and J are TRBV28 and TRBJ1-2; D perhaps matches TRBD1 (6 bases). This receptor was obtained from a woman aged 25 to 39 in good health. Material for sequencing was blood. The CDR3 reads CTSSLAGVYGYTF. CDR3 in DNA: TGTACCAGCAGTTTAGCAGGGGTCTATGGCTACACCTTC.